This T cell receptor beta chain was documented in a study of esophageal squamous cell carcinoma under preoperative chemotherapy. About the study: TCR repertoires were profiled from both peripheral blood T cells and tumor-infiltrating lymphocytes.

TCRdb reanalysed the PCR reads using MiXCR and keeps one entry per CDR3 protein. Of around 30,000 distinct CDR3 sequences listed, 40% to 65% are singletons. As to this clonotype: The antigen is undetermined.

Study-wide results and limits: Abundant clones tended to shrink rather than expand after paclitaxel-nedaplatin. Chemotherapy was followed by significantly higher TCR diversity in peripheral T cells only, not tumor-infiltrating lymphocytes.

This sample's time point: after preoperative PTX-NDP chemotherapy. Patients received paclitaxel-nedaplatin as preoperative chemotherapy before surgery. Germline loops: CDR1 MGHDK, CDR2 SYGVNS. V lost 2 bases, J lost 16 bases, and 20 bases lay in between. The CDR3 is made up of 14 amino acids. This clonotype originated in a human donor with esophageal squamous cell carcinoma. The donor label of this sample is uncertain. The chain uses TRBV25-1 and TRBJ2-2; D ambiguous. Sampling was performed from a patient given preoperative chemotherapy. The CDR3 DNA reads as TGTGCCAGCAGTGAAGGCGCGTGCACCGAGACGCAGTTTTTT. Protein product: CASSEGACTETQFF.